The 11 T cell receptor beta chains given below trace back to one sample, sequenced in a study of blood T cell repertoires in COVID-19. Clones were sequenced by immunoSEQ multiplex PCR, and TCRdb holds only the in-frame ones, with some missing. The sample includes 95,000 to 120,000 clones, over 65% of them seen just once. The material sequenced was peripheral blood. All receptors derive from a woman between 40 and 50 years old with acute or convalescent COVID-19.

The V call is TRBV5-6, the J call TRBJ1-3; D is undetermined. The CDR3 is made up of 14 amino acids. Trimming took 3 bases from V and 7 from J, leaving 14 bases between them. Germline CDR1 and CDR2: SGHDT and YYEEEE. The DNA of the CDR3 is TGTGCCAGCAGCTCGGTGGCAGCGAGCAACACCATATATTTT. Translating it yields CASSSVAASNTIYF.

This clone showed up just once. V and J are TRBV3-1 (or the pseudogene TRBV3-2) and TRBJ2-7, with D uncertain. This CDR3 contains 15 residues. Germline V gene lookup returns CDR1 LGHDT and CDR2 YNNKEL (reference sequence). V lost 6 bases, J lost 0 bases, and 15 bases lay in between. The CDR3 DNA reads as TGTGCCAGCAGAGCTGGGCAGTCCATCTCCTACGAGCAGTACTTC. Encoded protein: CASRAGQSISYEQYF.

As DNA, the CDR3 is TGTGCCAGCAGCTATACAGGGACAGCGAACACCGGGGAGCTGTTTTTT. It encodes CASSYTGTANTGELFF. The gene calls are TRBV5-5 and TRBJ2-2; 7 bases align to TRBD1. V was clipped by 3 bases and J by 0 bases; unmatched bases: 5. The germline V gene has CDR1 SGHKS and CDR2 YYEKEE (reference sequence). The CDR3 consists of 16 residues.

This clone was seen at least ten times. V and J are TRBV5-1 and TRBJ2-3; 7 bases line up with TRBD2. Germline V gives CDR1 SGHRS, CDR2 YFSETQ. V trimming: 0 bases; J trimming: 2 bases; junction bases outside the gene matches: 6. The CDR3 runs 16 residues. CDR3 coding DNA: TGCGCCAGCAGCTTGGTAGCGGGTACCTTCACAGATACGCAGTATTTT. Translation gives CASSLVAGTFTDTQYF.

The J gene is TRBJ2-1, the V gene TRBV18; 7 bases fit TRBD2. The germline V gene has CDR1 KGHSH and CDR2 LQKENI. The CDR3 loop spans 14 amino acids. The V gene end was trimmed by 3 bases and the J gene end by 5 bases; junction bases not matched to a gene: 4. This CDR3 is CASSPAGVDNEQFF. The CDR3 region has the DNA TGTGCCAGCTCACCGGCGGGGGTTGACAATGAGCAGTTCTTC.

This CDR3 reads CASSQALGQGWETQYF. Written as DNA, the CDR3 is TGCGCCAGCAGCCAAGCCCTGGGTCAGGGCTGGGAGACCCAGTACTTC. The V call is TRBV4-3, the J call TRBJ2-5; possibly TRBD1 for D (5 bases). CDR3 length equals 16 residues. V lost 1 base, J lost 5 bases, and 17 bases lay in between. Germline lookup yields CDR1 LGHNA and CDR2 YSLEER.

The V call is TRBV5-1, the J call TRBJ1-3; no clear D gene. Germline V CDR1 and CDR2: SGHRS, YFSETQ. The V gene lost 0 bases and the J gene lost 0 bases, with 10 bases spanning the gap. The CDR3 is 16 amino acids. The CDR3 DNA reads TGCGCCAGCAGCTTGGACAGCCCAACCTCTGGAAACACCATATATTTT. This codes for CASSLDSPTSGNTIYF.

The V and J genes are TRBV19 and TRBJ1-6, with TRBD1 identical over 7 bases. J lost 7 bases, V lost 2 bases, and 5 bases had no gene match. The CDR3 length is 15 residues. Germline CDR1 is LNHDA and CDR2 is SQIVND (reference sequence). In DNA form, the CDR3 reads TGTGCCAGTAGTATAAGGAGACAGGGAAATTCACCCCTCCACTTT. Protein: CASSIRRQGNSPLHF.

The sample holds a few counts of this clone. The chain is built from TRBV12-3 or TRBV12-4 and TRBJ1-5, with 8 bases aligning to TRBD1. CDR3 length equals 12 residues. After removal of 6 bases from V and 10 bases from J, the junction contained 5 bases not matched to a gene. The DNA for the CDR3 is TGTGCCAGCAGCCCGGCAGGGGGCCCCCAGCATTTT. Amino acid sequence: CASSPAGGPQHF.

This clone was recorded a few times. V and J are TRBV29-1 and TRBJ2-5; 10 positions agree with TRBD2. The CDR3 runs to 13 residues. The germline CDR1 and CDR2 sequences are SQVTM and ANQGSEA. V shed 6 bases, J shed 4 bases, and the junction held 5 bases outside the gene matches. The CDR3 sequence is CSVERGGLETQYF. The CDR3 DNA sequence: TGCAGCGTGGAGCGGGGGGGCCTAGAGACCCAGTACTTC. The full variable domain, in which reference TRBV29-1 and TRBJ2-5 provide the parts outside the CDR3, is SAVISQKPSRDICQRGTSLTIQCQVDSQVTMMFWYRQQPGQSLTLIATANQGSEATYESGFVIDKFPISRPNLTFSTLTVSNMSPEDSSIYLCSVERGGLETQYFGPGTRLLVL.

The J gene is TRBJ1-1, the V gene TRBV23-1; unclear D gene. Being an ORF, TRBV23-1 has a function that is uncertain. Trimming left V 7 bases short and J 1 base short, with 7 bases between. The CDR3 covers 12 residues. CDR3 coding DNA: TGCGCCAGCACCCTTAGGAACACTGAAGCTTTCTTT. Translation gives CASTLRNTEAFF.